This TCR beta chain derives from a study of T-cell memory formation after mild COVID-19. Looking at the study overall: Among the donors, TCR clusters were largely specific to each donor.

V gave up 1 base and J gave up 10 bases; unmatched junction bases: 21. Germline V gene sequence: CDR1 DFQATT, CDR2 SNEGSKA (reference sequence). The CDR3 runs 18 residues. MiXCR, run by TCRdb on the 5' RACE reads, gives a single entry per CDR3 protein. The table shows around 370,000 distinct CDR3 sequences, with 20% to 25% occurring only once. The rearrangement joins TRBV20-1 to TRBJ2-3; 9 nucleotides line up with TRBD1. The receptor was derived from an adult woman who had mild COVID-19 (a few samples of this study predate the infection). Cell type and time point are not known. Material: PBMCs or a T cell subset sorted from them (not recorded which). The CDR3 loop is CSARVRYRGQGLSLSQYF. CDR3 in DNA: TGCAGTGCTAGAGTCCGCTACCGGGGACAGGGTCTCTCGCTGTCGCAGTATTTT.